One sample yielded the 18 T cell receptor beta chains listed below, sequenced in a study of control samples from healthy donors and cancer patients. Sequencing was performed with immunoSEQ multiplex PCR; in TCRdb, only in-frame clones are kept and a portion is missing. Found here are about 53,000 clones, roughly 87% of them singletons; the top ten hold 11% to 15%. The specimen sequenced was PBMCs. These TCRs come from a man in his 60s with head and neck cancer.

This clone was observed a single time. The genes are TRBV27 and TRBJ2-7; unclear D gene. The CDR3 totals 15 residues. Germline CDR1 and CDR2: MNHEY and SMNVEV (reference sequence). With 1 base removed from V and 7 bases from J, the gap between germline ends came to 17 bases. CDR3 amino acids: CASSLFSQVKGEQYF. The CDR3 region has the DNA TGTGCCAGCAGTTTATTTTCGCAGGTGAAGGGAGAGCAGTACTTC.

V gene TRBV28 combines with J gene TRBJ2-7; D not certain. The ends were cut back, 4 bases at V and 1 base at J, with 11 bases in the middle. This CDR3 contains 14 residues. From germline, CDR1 is MDHEN and CDR2 SYDVKM. CDR3 sequence reads: CASSYPPASYEQYF. DNA of the CDR3: TGTGCCAGCAGTTATCCCCCGGCATCCTACGAGCAGTACTTC.

The V gene is TRBV30, the J gene TRBJ2-3; TRBD1 matches at 9 bases. The CDR3 runs 15 residues. Germline loops: CDR1 GTSNPN, CDR2 SVGIG (reference sequence). V lost 2 bases to trimming and J lost 3 bases; unmatched junction nucleotides: 6. The CDR3 sequence is CAWSRDRGTTDTQYF. The CDR3 DNA reads as TGTGCCTGGAGTAGAGACAGGGGGACGACAGATACGCAGTATTTT.

The genes are TRBV2 and TRBJ2-3; 7 positions agree with TRBD1. The CDR3 loop spans 14 amino acids. The J segment lost 2 bases and the V segment lost 7 bases, leaving 6 bases of the junction unmatched. Germline V gene sequence: CDR1 SNHLY, CDR2 FYNNEI. CDR3 coding DNA: TGTGCCAGCATATTTAGGGGGCCCACAGATACGCAGTATTTT. Amino acid sequence: CASIFRGPTDTQYF.

V is TRBV2 and J is TRBJ2-1; D gene ambiguous. The germline CDR1 and CDR2 sequences are SNHLY and FYNNEI. The V end lost 5 bases, the J end lost 3 bases, and 2 bases lay between the germline ends. This CDR3 has 11 amino acids. CDR3 sequence reads: CASSYYNEQFF. In nucleotides, the CDR3 is TGTGCCAGCAGTTACTACAATGAGCAGTTCTTC.

The chain recombines TRBV9 with TRBJ2-1; tentatively, D is TRBD2 (5 bases). The CDR3 covers 16 residues. Germline V CDR1 and CDR2: SGDLS, YYNGEE. V was pared by 1 base and J by 0 bases, with 11 bases between. The CDR3 here is CASSVRVGSSYNEQFF. The CDR3 bases are TGTGCCAGCAGCGTAAGGGTGGGGAGCTCCTACAATGAGCAGTTCTTC.

The chain joins TRBV10-2 to TRBJ2-1; D is uncertain. CDR1 and CDR2 (germline): WSHSY, SAAADI. This CDR3 spans 11 amino acids. Trimming took off 6 bases at V and 3 bases at J, with 3 bases between the two ends. The CDR3 region has the DNA TGCGCCAGCAGGGGCTACAATGAGCAGTTCTTC. Protein sequence: CASRGYNEQFF.

This rearrangement joins TRBV19 to TRBJ2-2; TRBD1 matches 9 bases. The V segment lost 11 bases and the J segment 4 bases; nucleotides outside the gene matches: 8. CDR1 is LNHDA, CDR2 SQIVND, per germline (reference sequence). This CDR3 is built from 14 residues. The CDR3 nucleotides read TGTGCCTCCCGGGACAGGGTTGGCACCGGGGAGCTGTTTTTT. Translated, it gives CASRDRVGTGELFF.

The gene calls are TRBV5-6 and TRBJ2-2; 9 bases map to TRBD1. The V segment lost 4 bases and the J segment 6 bases; nucleotides outside the gene matches: 7. CDR1 and CDR2 from the germline V gene are SGHDT and YYEEEE. The CDR3 covers 15 residues. CDR3 DNA sequence: TGTGCCAGCAGCGTACCGGGACAGGGCGCCGGGGAGCTGTTTTTT. It codes for CASSVPGQGAGELFF.

The rearrangement uses TRBV9 and TRBJ1-2; a possible D gene is TRBD1 (5 bases). The ends were cut back, 3 bases at V and 2 bases at J, with 11 bases in the middle. The CDR3 length is 14 residues. Germline V CDR1 and CDR2: SGDLS, YYNGEE. The CDR3 here is CASSGLQGNYGYTF. CDR3 nucleotide sequence: TGTGCCAGCAGCGGACTGCAGGGCAACTATGGCTACACCTTC.

The V and J genes are TRBV6-5 and TRBJ1-4, with D uncertain. The germline gives CDR1 MNHEY, CDR2 SVGAGI. Trimming pared 0 bases from V and 7 bases from J, leaving 15 bases between. The CDR3 length is 16 residues. The CDR3 sequence: CASSYSLLSSVEKLFF. CDR3 nucleotides: TGTGCCAGCAGTTACTCACTACTGAGTAGTGTTGAAAAACTGTTTTTT.

The gene calls are TRBV7-9 and TRBJ2-7; 9 positions match TRBD1. Trimming removed 5 bases from V and 5 bases from J; junction bases left unmatched: 7. This CDR3 comprises 14 residues. Germline values: CDR1 SEHNR, CDR2 FQNEAQ (reference sequence). CDR3 coding DNA: TGTGCCAGCAGCGCGGTACAGGGGGCCCACGAGCAGTACTTC. This encodes CASSAVQGAHEQYF.

The chain has TRBV7-2 and TRBJ2-3; D is tentatively TRBD1 or TRBD2 (6 bases each). Trimming stripped 3 bases from V and 11 bases from J, with 21 bases between. This CDR3 spans 15 amino acids. CDR1 and CDR2 from the germline V gene are SGHTA and FQGNSA. CDR3 amino acids: CASSFIVGGRYMQYF. In DNA, the CDR3 is TGTGCCAGCAGCTTCATAGTGGGGGGCAGGTATATGCAGTATTTT.

This clone was found once. The chain couples TRBV28 to TRBJ2-5, with TRBD1 matching 9 bases. The CDR3 runs to 16 residues. The J segment lost 2 bases and the V segment lost 5 bases, leaving 9 bases of the junction unmatched. Germline V gives CDR1 MDHEN, CDR2 SYDVKM. The CDR3: CASSTSGTGHQETQYF. The CDR3 region has the DNA TGTGCCAGCAGTACCTCCGGGACAGGGCATCAAGAGACCCAGTACTTC.

V gene TRBV7-2 combines with J gene TRBJ1-1, with D perhaps TRBD1 (5 bases). Germline V gives CDR1 SGHTA, CDR2 FQGNSA. Trimming shortened V by 2 bases and J by 1 base, and 11 bases separated the two germline ends. This CDR3 is 15 amino acids long. The CDR3 reads CASSLTTVTNTEAFF. As DNA, the CDR3 is TGTGCCAGCAGCTTAACGACAGTTACGAACACTGAAGCTTTCTTT. The entire variable domain, with the rest obtained from reference TRBV7-2 and TRBJ1-1, is as follows: GAGVSQSPSNKVTEKGKDVELRCDPISGHTALYWYRQSLGQGLEFLIYFQGNSAPDKSGLPSDRFSAERTGGSVSTLTIQRTQQEDSAVYLCASSLTTVTNTEAFFGQGTRLTVV.

J is TRBJ2-2 and V is TRBV30, with D uncertain. Germline V lookup: CDR1 GTSNPN, CDR2 SVGIG (reference sequence). CDR3 length: 15 residues. V was trimmed by 2 bases and J by 2 bases, leaving 12 bases between them. The CDR3 sequence: CAWSLFVENTGELFF. Written as DNA, the CDR3 is TGTGCCTGGAGTTTGTTTGTTGAAAACACCGGGGAGCTGTTTTTT.

The rearrangement joins TRBV7-9 to TRBJ2-3; D gene uncertain. The length of the CDR3 is 11 residues. V lost 2 bases, J lost 7 bases, and 4 bases lay in between. Germline CDR1 reads SEHNR; CDR2 reads FQNEAQ (reference sequence). The CDR3 here is CASSLTNTQYF. The CDR3 coding sequence is TGTGCCAGCAGCTTAACGAATACGCAGTATTTT.

The chain has TRBV4-3 and TRBJ1-4; 9 nucleotides agree with TRBD1. J gave up 5 bases and V 0 bases, and 4 bases lay outside the gene matches. CDR1 and CDR2 (germline): LGHNA, YSLEER. CDR3 length: 16 amino acids. The CDR3 region has the DNA TGCGCCAGCAGCCAAGACCGCGGACAGGGGAATGAAAAACTGTTTTTT. Amino acids: CASSQDRGQGNEKLFF.